These 2 T cell receptor beta chains were sequenced from one sample in a study of technical replicates of blood from a few donors. TCRdb's copy holds only in-frame clones and misses some; the assay was immunoSEQ multiplex PCR. Of approximately 12,000 clones listed, about 76% are singletons. The sequencing sample was made of PBMCs. The receptor set was obtained from a human donor in good health.

The rearrangement uses TRBV28 and TRBJ1-4, with TRBD1 identical over 8 bases. After removal of 5 bases from V and 8 bases from J, the junction contained 10 bases not matched to a gene. Per germline, CDR1 MDHEN and CDR2 SYDVKM. The CDR3 length is 15 residues. The CDR3 DNA follows: TGTGCCAGCAGTACGCAGACAGGGGCGCAAGAAAAACTGTTTTTT. Residues: CASSTQTGAQEKLFF.

The rearrangement joins TRBV5-6 to TRBJ2-1, with 7 nucleotides matching TRBD2. The CDR3 totals 15 residues. Per germline, CDR1 SGHDT and CDR2 YYEEEE. V lost 0 bases to trimming and J lost 8 bases; unmatched junction nucleotides: 8. CDR3 sequence reads: CASSLVYGLVHEQFF. In DNA, the CDR3 is TGTGCCAGCAGCTTGGTATACGGACTAGTCCATGAGCAGTTCTTC.